The rows below give T cell receptor beta chains drawn from one sample of a study of blood T cell repertoires in COVID-19. Sequencing was performed with immunoSEQ multiplex PCR; in TCRdb, only in-frame clones are kept and a portion is missing. This sample yields around 370,000 clones, of which more than 75% are seen a single time; more than 1% belongs to the top ten. The specimen was PBMCs or T cells enriched from blood (not recorded which). Receptor source: a woman between 18 and 29 years old who had recovered from COVID-19. The CDR3 runs from the conserved cysteine through the conserved F or W. The D gene is left open where the match is weak. Size values are once, few and many counts, or a class for expanded clones, and some rows have none.

CASSLAQRVGQPQHF,TGTGCCAGCAGCTTGGCACAGAGAGTGGGTCAGCCCCAGCATTTT,-,TRBJ1-5,TRBV5-8,15,-
CASSRNTGTGGYEQYF,TGTGCCAGTAGTCGGAATACCGGGACAGGGGGCTACGAGCAGTACTTC,-,TRBJ2-7,TRBV19,16,TRBD1
CASSLGGPGETQYF,TGCGCCAGCAGCTTAGGGGGTCCAGGAGAGACCCAGTACTTC,-,TRBJ2-5,TRBV5-1,14,-
CASSLSGTVSSGYTF,TGTGCCAGCAGTCTAAGCGGGACTGTTTCTTCTGGCTACACCTTC,-,TRBJ1-2,TRBV6-4,15,-
CASSFSAGGAKDTQYF,TGTGCCAGCAGTTTCTCAGCGGGGGGGGCTAAAGATACGCAGTATTTT,-,TRBJ2-3,TRBV27,16,TRBD2
CASSQRPPGSSYNSPLHF,TGTGCCAGCAGCCAGAGGCCCCCGGGGAGCTCCTATAATTCACCCCTCCACTTT,-,TRBJ1-6,TRBV7-9,18,-
CASSPGTSGGIYEQYF,TGTGCCAGCAGCCCTGGGACTAGCGGGGGTATTTACGAGCAGTACTTC,-,TRBJ2-7,TRBV5-4,16,TRBD2
CASSPPGTGGNTEAFF,TGTGCCAGCAGCCCCCCCGGGACAGGGGGCAACACTGAAGCTTTCTTT,once,TRBJ1-1,TRBV7-8,16,TRBD1
CASSFSENTEAFF,TGTGCCAGCAGCTTTTCAGAGAACACTGAAGCTTTCTTT,-,TRBJ1-1,TRBV11-2,13,-
CASSPSGSSGNTIYF,TGTGCCAGCTCACCTTCAGGGTCTTCTGGAAACACCATATATTTT,-,TRBJ1-3,TRBV18,15,-
CASSLVFGGADEQFF,TGTGCCAGCAGCTTAGTATTCGGGGGGGCCGATGAGCAGTTCTTC,-,TRBJ2-1,TRBV7-2,15,TRBD2
CASSLRVPRNTEAFF,TGTGCCAGCAGCCTCCGGGTCCCAAGGAACACTGAAGCTTTCTTT,-,TRBJ1-1,TRBV7-3,15,-
CASSLPDRGVYNEQFF,TGTGCCAGCAGTTTACCCGACAGGGGAGTGTACAATGAGCAGTTCTTC,-,TRBJ2-1,TRBV27,16,TRBD1
CASSQSVNTEAFF,TGTGCCAGCTCGCAATCGGTGAACACTGAAGCTTTCTTT,-,TRBJ1-1,TRBV18,13,-
CASSGGLALNEQFF,TGTGCCAGCTCAGGGGGACTAGCGTTGAATGAGCAGTTCTTC,-,TRBJ2-1,TRBV18,14,TRBD2
CASSTYGQARTPLHF,TGTGCCAGTAGTACCTACGGACAGGCCAGGACACCCCTCCACTTT,-,TRBJ1-6,TRBV19,15,TRBD1
CASSIPRTSGYGYTF,TGTGCCAGTAGTATTCCCCGTACCTCGGGGTATGGCTACACCTTC,once,TRBJ1-2,TRBV19,15,-
CASSTGLDRNSNQPQHF,TGTGCCAGTAGTACCGGACTCGACAGGAATAGCAATCAGCCCCAGCATTTT,few,TRBJ1-5,TRBV19,17,-
CASSTRQGGNTEAFF,TGTGCCAGCAGTACCCGTCAGGGGGGAAACACTGAAGCTTTCTTT,few,TRBJ1-1,TRBV6-5,15,TRBD1
CAIRGEAYNEQFF,TGCGCCATCCGGGGGGAGGCCTACAATGAGCAGTTCTTC,-,TRBJ2-1,TRBV5-1,13,TRBD2
CASSLLVQEYGYTF,TGTGCCAGCAGTTTATTAGTACAGGAGTATGGCTACACCTTC,-,TRBJ1-2,TRBV28,14,-
CASTPGQWQDTQYF,TGTGCCAGCACCCCAGGACAGTGGCAAGATACGCAGTATTTT,-,TRBJ2-3,TRBV7-3,14,-
CASSAQERGGRETQYF,TGTGCCAGCAGCGCCCAAGAAAGGGGGGGCCGGGAGACCCAGTACTTC,-,TRBJ2-5,TRBV5-4,16,-
CSARGGTEAFF,TGCAGTGCTCGGGGGGGCACTGAAGCTTTCTTT,once,TRBJ1-1,TRBV20-1,11,-
CASSQGWGGPTGELFF,TGTGCCAGCAGCCAAGGGTGGGGGGGACCCACCGGGGAGCTGTTTTTT,-,TRBJ2-2,TRBV3-1/TRBV3-2,16,TRBD2
CASSYYNSKNIQYF,TGTGCCAGCAGTTACTATAACAGCAAAAACATTCAGTACTTC,-,TRBJ2-4,TRBV6-5,14,-
CASRPGAGNTIYF,TGTGCCAGCAGACCGGGAGCTGGAAACACCATATATTTT,few,TRBJ1-3,TRBV7-9,13,-
CASSSGTPEPQYF,TGCGCCAGCAGTTCCGGGACTCCTGAGCCCCAGTACTTC,-,TRBJ2-5,TRBV5-1,13,-
CASSPRRDYSNQPQHF,TGTGCCAGCTCACCGCGCAGGGACTATAGCAATCAGCCCCAGCATTTT,-,TRBJ1-5,TRBV18,16,-